This TCR beta chain appears in the sequencing data of a study of identical twins. A few counts support this clonotype. Its antigen is undetermined. Deletions cut 5 bases from V and 10 bases from J, with 14 bases between. This CDR3 comprises 12 residues. Study-level findings and limits: The more abundant beta clonotypes in cord blood had fewer insertions, and memory repertoires did not show this.

Unique molecular identifiers were in the cDNA, with template-switch universal primer binding. TCRdb used MiXCR to reprocess the 5' RACE reads, holding one entry per CDR3 protein. The profile shows 1.5 million to 2 million distinct CDR3 sequences, about 32% of them singletons. The genes are TRBV12-3 or TRBV12-4 and TRBJ1-1, with D perhaps TRBD1 (5 bases). The sequenced sample was cord blood. This TCR was sampled from a newborn girl in good health. The CDR3 DNA reads as TGTGCCAGCAGTACGGACACGATCGGAGCTTTCTTT. Translating gives CASSTDTIGAFF.